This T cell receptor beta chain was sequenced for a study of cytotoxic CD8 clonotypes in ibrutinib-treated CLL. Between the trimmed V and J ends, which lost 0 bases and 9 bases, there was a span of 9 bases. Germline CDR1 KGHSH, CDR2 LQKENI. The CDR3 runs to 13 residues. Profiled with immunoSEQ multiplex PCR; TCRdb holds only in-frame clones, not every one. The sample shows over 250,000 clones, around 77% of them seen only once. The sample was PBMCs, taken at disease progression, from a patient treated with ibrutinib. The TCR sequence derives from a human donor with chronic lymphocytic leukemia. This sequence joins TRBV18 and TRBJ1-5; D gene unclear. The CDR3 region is CASSPPAGLPQHF. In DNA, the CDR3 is TGTGCCAGCTCACCACCGGCCGGGTTGCCCCAGCATTTT.